This T cell receptor (beta chain) was retrieved from a study of graft-versus-host responses after intestinal transplantation. Study-level information: Multivisceral, liver-intestinal, or isolated intestinal grafts went to recipients.

Profiling relied on immunoSEQ multiplex PCR, and the TCRdb table lists in-frame clones only, not all of them. Found here are 95,000 to 150,000 clones, 95% of them singletons; the top ten hold about 3.3%. Per germline, CDR1 SSHAT and CDR2 FNYEAQ (reference sequence). The CDR3 length is 14 residues. J lost 3 bases, V lost 3 bases, and 3 bases had no gene match. Turning to this clone: Its cognate antigen is unknown.

This sequence originates from a human donor who received an intestinal transplant. The V gene is TRBV7-7, the J gene TRBJ2-3, with 7 bases matching TRBD2. This sample comprised unstimulated CD8+ T cells sorted from spleen or lymph node cells, obtained before intestinal transplant. CDR3 sequence (DNA): TGTGCCAGCAGCTTCGCGGGGGTTACAGATACGCAGTATTTT. Translation gives CASSFAGVTDTQYF.